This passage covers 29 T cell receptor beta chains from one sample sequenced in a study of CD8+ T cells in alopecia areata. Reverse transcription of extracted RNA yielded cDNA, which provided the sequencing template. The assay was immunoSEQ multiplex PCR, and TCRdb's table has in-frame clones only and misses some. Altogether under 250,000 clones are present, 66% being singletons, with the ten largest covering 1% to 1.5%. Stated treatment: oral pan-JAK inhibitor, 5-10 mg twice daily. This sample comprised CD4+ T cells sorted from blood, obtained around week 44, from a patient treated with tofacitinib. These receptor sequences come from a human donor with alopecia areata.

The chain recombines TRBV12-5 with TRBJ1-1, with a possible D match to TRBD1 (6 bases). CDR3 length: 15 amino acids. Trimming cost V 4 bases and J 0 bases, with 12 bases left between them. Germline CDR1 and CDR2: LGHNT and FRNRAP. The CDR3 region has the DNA TGTGCTAGTGGTTCACTACAGGGATTGAACACTGAAGCTTTCTTT. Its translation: CASGSLQGLNTEAFF.

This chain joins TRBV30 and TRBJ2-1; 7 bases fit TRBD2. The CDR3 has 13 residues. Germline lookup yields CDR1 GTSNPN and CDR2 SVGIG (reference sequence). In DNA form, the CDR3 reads TGTGCTGGGGATCGGGGGGACTACAATGAGCAGTTCTTC. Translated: CAGDRGDYNEQFF. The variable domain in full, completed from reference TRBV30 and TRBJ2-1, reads SQTIHQWPATLVQPVGSPLSLECTVEGTSNPNLYWYRQAAGRGLQLLFYSVGIGQISSEVPQNLSASRPQDRQFILSSKKLLLSDSGFYLCAGDRGDYNEQFFGPGTRLTVL.

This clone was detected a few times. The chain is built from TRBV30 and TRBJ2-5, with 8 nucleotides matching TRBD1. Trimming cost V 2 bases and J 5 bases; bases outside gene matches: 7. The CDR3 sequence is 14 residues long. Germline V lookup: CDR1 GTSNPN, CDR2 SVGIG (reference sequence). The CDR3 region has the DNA TGTGCCTGGAGTTCGACAGGGGCTCGGGAGACCCAGTACTTC. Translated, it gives CAWSSTGARETQYF.

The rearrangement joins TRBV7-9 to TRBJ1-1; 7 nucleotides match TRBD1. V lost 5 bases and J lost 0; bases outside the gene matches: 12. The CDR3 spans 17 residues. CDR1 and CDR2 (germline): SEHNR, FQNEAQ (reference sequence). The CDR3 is CASSQVTGVGLNTEAFF. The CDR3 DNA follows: TGTGCCAGCAGCCAAGTAACAGGGGTGGGGCTGAACACTGAAGCTTTCTTT.

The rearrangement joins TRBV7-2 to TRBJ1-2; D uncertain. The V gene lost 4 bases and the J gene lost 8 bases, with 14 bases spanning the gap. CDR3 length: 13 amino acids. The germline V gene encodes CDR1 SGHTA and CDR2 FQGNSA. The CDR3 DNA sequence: TGTGCCAGCAGCTCGAACCGGGGATACGGCTACACCTTC. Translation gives CASSSNRGYGYTF.

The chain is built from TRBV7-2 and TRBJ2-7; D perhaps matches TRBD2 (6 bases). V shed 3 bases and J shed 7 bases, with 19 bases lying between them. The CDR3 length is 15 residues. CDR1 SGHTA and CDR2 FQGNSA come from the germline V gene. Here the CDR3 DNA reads TGTGCCAGCAGCTTTTTAGCTCCGGGGGTAGCGGAGCAGTACTTC. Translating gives CASSFLAPGVAEQYF.

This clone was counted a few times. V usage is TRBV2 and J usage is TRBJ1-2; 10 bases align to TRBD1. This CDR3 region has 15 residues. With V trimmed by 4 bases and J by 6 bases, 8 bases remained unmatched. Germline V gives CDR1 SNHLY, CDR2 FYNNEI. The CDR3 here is CASSARDRGYDGYTF. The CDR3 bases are TGTGCCAGCAGTGCCCGGGACAGGGGCTATGATGGCTACACCTTC.

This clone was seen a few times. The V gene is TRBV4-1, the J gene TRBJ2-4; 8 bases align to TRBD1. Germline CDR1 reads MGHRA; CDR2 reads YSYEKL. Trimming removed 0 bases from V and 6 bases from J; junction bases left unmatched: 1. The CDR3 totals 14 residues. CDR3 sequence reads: CASSQDDRGNIQYF. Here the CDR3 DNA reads TGCGCCAGCAGCCAAGACGACAGGGGAAACATTCAGTACTTC.

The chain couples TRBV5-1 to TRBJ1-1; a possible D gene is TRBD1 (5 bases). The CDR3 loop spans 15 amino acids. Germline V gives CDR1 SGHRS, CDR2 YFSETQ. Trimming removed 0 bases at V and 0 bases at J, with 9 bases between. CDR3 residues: CASSLDRGLNTEAFF. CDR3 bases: TGCGCCAGCAGCTTGGATAGGGGACTGAACACTGAAGCTTTCTTT.

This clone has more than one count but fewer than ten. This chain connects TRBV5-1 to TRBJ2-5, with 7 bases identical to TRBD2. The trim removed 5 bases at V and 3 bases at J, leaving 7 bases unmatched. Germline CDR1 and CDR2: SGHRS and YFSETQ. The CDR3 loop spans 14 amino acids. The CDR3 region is CASSPGGTEETQYF. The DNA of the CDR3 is TGCGCCAGCAGTCCCGGGGGGACGGAAGAGACCCAGTACTTC.

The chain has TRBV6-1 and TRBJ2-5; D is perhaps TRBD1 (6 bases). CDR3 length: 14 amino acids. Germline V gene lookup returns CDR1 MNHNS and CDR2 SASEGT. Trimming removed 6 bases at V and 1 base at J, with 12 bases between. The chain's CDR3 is CASSRSQGQETQYF. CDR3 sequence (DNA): TGTGCCAGCAGCCGTTCACAGGGCCAAGAGACCCAGTACTTC.

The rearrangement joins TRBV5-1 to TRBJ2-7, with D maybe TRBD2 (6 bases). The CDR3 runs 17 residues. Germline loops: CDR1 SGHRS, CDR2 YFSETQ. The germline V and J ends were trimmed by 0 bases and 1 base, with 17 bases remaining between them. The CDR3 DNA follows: TGCGCCAGCAGCTTGGGGGCAGGACTAACCGTTTCCTACGAGCAGTACTTC. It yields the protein CASSLGAGLTVSYEQYF.

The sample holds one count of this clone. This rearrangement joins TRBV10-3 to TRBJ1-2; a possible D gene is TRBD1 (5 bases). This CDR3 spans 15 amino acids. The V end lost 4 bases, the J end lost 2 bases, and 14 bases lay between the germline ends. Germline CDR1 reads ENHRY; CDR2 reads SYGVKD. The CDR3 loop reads CAISGTLDTNYGYTF. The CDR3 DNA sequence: TGTGCCATCAGTGGGACACTCGATACAAACTATGGCTACACCTTC.

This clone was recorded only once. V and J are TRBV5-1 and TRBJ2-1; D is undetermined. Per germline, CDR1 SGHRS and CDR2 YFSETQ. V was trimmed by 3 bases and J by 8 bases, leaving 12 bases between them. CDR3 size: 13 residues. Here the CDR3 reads CASSSIEPHEQFF. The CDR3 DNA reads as TGCGCCAGCAGCTCCATAGAGCCCCATGAGCAGTTCTTC.

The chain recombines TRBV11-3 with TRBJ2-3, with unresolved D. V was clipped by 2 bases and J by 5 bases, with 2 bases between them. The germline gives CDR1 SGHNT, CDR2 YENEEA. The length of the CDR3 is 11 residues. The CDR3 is CASSLLDTQYF. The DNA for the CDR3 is TGTGCCAGCAGCTTATTAGATACGCAGTATTTT.

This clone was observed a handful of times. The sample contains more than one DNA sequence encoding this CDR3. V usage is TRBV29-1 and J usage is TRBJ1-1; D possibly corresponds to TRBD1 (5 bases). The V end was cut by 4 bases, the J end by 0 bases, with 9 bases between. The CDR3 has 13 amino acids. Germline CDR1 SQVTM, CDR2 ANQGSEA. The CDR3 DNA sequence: TGCAGCGTTGGAAGGGGCATGAACACTGAAGCTTTCTTT. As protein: CSVGRGMNTEAFF.

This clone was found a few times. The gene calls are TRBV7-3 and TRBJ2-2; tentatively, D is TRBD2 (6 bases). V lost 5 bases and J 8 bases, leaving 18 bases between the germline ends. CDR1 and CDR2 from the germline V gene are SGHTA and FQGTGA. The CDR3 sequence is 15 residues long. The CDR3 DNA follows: TGTGCCAGCAGCCCACGGGCCCGGACTATGGGGGAGCTGTTTTTT. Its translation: CASSPRARTMGELFF. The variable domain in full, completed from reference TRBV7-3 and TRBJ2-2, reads GAGVSQTPSNKVTEKGKYVELRCDPISGHTALYWYRQSLGQGPEFLIYFQGTGAADDSGLPNDRFFAVRPEGSVSTLKIQRTERGDSAVYLCASSPRARTMGELFFGEGSRLTVL.

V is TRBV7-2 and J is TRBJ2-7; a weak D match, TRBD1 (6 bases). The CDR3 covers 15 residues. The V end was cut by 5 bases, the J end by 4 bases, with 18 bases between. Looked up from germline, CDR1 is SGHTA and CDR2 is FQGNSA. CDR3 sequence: CASSHGTGFKYEQYF. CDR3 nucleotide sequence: TGTGCCAGCAGCCACGGCACAGGGTTCAAGTACGAGCAGTACTTC.

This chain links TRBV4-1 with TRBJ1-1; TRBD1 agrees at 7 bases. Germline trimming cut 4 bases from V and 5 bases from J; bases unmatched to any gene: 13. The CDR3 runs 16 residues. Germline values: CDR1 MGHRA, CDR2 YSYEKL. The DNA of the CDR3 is TGCGCCAGCAGCCCCCAGGTCGCAGGGGGGAGGACTGAAGCTTTCTTT. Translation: CASSPQVAGGRTEAFF.

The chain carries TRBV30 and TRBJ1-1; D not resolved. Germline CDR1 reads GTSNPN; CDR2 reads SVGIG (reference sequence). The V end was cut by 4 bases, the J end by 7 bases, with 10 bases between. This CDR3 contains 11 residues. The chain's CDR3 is CAWNEADEAFF. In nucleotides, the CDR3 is TGTGCCTGGAACGAGGCGGATGAAGCTTTCTTT.

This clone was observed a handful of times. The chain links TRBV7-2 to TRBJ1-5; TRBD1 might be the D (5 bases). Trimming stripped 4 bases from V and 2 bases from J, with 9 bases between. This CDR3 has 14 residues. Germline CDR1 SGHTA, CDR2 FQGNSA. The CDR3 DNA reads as TGTGCCAGCAGCTCGCCGACAGGCAATCAGCCCCAGCATTTT. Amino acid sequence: CASSSPTGNQPQHF.

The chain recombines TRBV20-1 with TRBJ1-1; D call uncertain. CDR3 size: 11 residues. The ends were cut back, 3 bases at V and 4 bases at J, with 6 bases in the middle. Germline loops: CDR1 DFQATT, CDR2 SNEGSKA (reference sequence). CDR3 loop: CSASKSTEAFF. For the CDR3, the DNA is TGCAGTGCTAGTAAGAGCACTGAAGCTTTCTTT.

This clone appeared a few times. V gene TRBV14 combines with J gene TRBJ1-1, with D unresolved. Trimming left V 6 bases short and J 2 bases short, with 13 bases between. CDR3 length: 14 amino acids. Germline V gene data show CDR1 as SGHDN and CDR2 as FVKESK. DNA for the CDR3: TGTGCCAGCAGTTGGGAGGGAACCAACACTGAAGCTTTCTTT. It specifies CASSWEGTNTEAFF.

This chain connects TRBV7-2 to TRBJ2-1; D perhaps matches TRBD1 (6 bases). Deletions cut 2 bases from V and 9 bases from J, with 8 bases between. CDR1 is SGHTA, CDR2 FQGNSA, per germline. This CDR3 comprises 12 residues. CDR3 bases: TGTGCCAGCAGCTTAAACAGGGTTGAGCAGTTCTTC. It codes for CASSLNRVEQFF.

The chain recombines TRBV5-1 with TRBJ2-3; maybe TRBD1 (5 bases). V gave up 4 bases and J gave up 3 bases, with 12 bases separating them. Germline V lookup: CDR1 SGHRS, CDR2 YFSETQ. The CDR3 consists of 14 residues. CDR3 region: CASSPSGRTDTQYF. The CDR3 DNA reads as TGCGCCAGCAGCCCATCAGGGCGGACAGATACGCAGTATTTT.

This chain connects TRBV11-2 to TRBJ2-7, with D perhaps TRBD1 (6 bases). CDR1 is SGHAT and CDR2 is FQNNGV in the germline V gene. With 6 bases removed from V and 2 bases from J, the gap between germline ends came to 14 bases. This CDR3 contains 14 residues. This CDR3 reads CASSPGHRTYEQYF. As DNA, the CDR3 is TGTGCCAGCAGTCCGGGACATAGAACCTACGAGCAGTACTTC.

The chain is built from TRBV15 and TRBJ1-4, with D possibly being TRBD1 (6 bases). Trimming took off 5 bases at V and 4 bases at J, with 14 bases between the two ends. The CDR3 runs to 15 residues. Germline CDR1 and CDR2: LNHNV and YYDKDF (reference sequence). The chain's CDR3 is CATSGTGKVNEKLFF. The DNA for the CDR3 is TGTGCCACCAGCGGAACAGGGAAGGTTAATGAAAAACTGTTTTTT.

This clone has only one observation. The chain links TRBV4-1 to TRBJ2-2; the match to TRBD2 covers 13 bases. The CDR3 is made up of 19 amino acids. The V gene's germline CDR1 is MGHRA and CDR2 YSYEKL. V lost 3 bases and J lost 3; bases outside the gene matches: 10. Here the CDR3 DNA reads TGCGCCAGCAGCCAGTCCACTAGCGGGGGGGCCTATTACACCGGGGAGCTGTTTTTT. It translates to CASSQSTSGGAYYTGELFF.

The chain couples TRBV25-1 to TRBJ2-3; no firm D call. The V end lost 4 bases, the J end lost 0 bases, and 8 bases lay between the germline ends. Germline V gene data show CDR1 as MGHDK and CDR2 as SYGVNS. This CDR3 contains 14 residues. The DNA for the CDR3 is TGTGCCAGCAGTGTTTCCGGGAGCACAGATACGCAGTATTTT. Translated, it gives CASSVSGSTDTQYF.